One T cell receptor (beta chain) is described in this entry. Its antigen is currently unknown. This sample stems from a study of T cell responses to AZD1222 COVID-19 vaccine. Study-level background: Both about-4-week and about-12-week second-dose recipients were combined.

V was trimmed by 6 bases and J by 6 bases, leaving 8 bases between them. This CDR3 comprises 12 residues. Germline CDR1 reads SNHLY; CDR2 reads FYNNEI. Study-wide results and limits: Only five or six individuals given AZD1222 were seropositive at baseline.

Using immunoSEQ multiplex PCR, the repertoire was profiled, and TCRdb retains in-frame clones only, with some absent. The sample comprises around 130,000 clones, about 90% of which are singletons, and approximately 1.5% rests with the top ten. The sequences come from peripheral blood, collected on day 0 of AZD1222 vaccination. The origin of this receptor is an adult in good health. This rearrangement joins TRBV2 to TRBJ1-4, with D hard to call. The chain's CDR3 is CASSAEYEKLFF. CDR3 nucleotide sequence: TGTGCCAGCAGCGCCGAATATGAAAAACTGTTTTTT. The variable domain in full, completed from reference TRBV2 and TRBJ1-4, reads EPEVTQTPSHQVTQMGQEVILRCVPISNHLYFYWYRQILGQKVEFLVSFYNNEISEKSEIFDDQFSVERPDGSNFTLKIRSTKLEDSAMYFCASSAEYEKLFFGSGTQLSVL.